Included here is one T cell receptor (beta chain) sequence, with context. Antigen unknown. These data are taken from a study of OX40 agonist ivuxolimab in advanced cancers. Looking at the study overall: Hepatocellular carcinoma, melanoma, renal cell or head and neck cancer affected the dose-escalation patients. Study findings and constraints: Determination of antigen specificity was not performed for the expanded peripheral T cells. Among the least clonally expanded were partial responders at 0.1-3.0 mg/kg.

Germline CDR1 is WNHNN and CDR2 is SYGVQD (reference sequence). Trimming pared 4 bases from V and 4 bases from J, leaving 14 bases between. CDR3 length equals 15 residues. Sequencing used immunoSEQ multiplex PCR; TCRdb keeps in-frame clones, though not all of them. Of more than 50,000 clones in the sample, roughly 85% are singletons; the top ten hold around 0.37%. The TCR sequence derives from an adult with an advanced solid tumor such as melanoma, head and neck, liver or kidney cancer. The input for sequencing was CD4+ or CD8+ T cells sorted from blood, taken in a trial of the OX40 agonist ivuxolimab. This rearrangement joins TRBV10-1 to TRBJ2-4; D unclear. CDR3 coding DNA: TGCGCCAGCAGTGGATCGACGGGTATAAAAAACATTCAGTACTTC. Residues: CASSGSTGIKNIQYF.